This T cell receptor beta chain is from a study of T cell responses to AZD1222 COVID-19 vaccine (dated by TCRdb to about 2021). Turning to the overall study: AZD1222 recipients with second doses at about 4 weeks or about 12 weeks were pooled, because spike-specific TCR depth and breadth did not differ between schedules. A total of around 240 trial participants underwent TCR sequencing, of whom more than 200 had received two doses of AZD1222 and about 25 had received two doses of the MenACWY control vaccine. Enrollment into the trials was organized by age into subgroups of 18-55, 56-69 and 70-plus years, and those subgroups contained around 150, 28 and 57 TCR-sequenced participants, respectively.

Overall study results and their limits: Participants were mostly white British and included more females than males, and it was suggested by the authors that clonal diversity may have been underestimated. The vaccine-associated CD4 TCRs covered the entire spike protein, and the dominant responses fell in regions 160-218 and 743-854. Because no day 14 peak-response samples were available, repertoires were characterized only after the peak T cell response. Epitopes outside the regions mutated in the B.1.351 and B.1.1.7 variants were reportedly recognized by nearly half of the unique spike-specific TCRs. Only five to seven AZD1222 recipients were SARS-CoV-2 seropositive at baseline, limiting conclusions about previously exposed vaccinees. Spike-specific TCR breadth and depth rose significantly after two AZD1222 doses compared with day 0 and with MenACWY recipients. In the small 56-69-year group, the increase in depth fell short of significance, most likely because of low power.

The sample's time point, from its label and the paper: baseline before first vaccination. The vaccinee samples were drawn from two UK trials, COV001 and COV002, one of which was a single-blind randomized controlled phase 2/3 trial testing AZD1222 (ChAdOx1 nCoV-19) in healthy adults. For TCRbeta chain sequencing, PBMC samples from trial participants were taken at day 0 and at day 28 after the second dose. The CDR3 regions of human TCRbeta chains were analyzed by immunosequencing. In the source study's methods: Repertoire TCRs were matched against a reference library of SARS-CoV-2-specific TCRs generated with the MIRA antigen-specificity platform. Breadth was defined as the fraction of unique TCRs that were SARS-CoV-2-associated. Depth was defined as the fraction of total T cells that were SARS-CoV-2-associated. Using the MIRA data, each spike-specific TCR was assigned both to the spike region to which the TCR was reactive and to a CD4 or CD8 class. Log10-transformed breadth and depth values were compared by one-way ANOVA with Sidak's multiple comparisons tests. In TCRdb, the immuneACCESS table is reduced to in-frame sequences with V and J assigned. These tables do not hold every clone; where another copy was compared, an unresolved V gene accounts for under half, and the others remain unexplained. V, J and clone size are taken as reported in that table, and D and trimming were inferred from the DNA itself. This sample holds about 99,000 clones; 90% were observed only once. 4.5% to 5.5% of the sample goes to the ten largest clones.

As to this clone: Its cognate antigen has yet to be identified. Base-call qualities are not available, and no considerably larger clone is one nucleotide away.

From V the trimming removes 3 bases and from J it removes 2 bases, while the gene matches leave 3 bases of the junction unaccounted for. From cysteine to phenylalanine, the CDR3 is 15 amino acids long. CDR3 DNA only is kept here, 45 bases in frame from base 1. From a lookup of the germline V gene, CDR1 and CDR2 are SGDLS and YYNGEE. The input for sequencing was peripheral blood, taken on day 0 of AZD1222 vaccination. The chain was built from TRBV9 and TRBJ2-1; TRBD1 aligns with 9 central bases. The TCR originated in an adult in good health. The sequenced DNA is TGTGCCAGCAGCGCCGGGACAGGGACCTACAATGAGCAGTTCTTC. This codes for CASSAGTGTYNEQFF.